The 5 T cell receptor beta chains below were found in one sample sequenced in a study of CD8+ T cells in alopecia areata. Extracted from the samples, RNA was reverse transcribed into cDNA to serve as the sequencing template. Clones were read by immunoSEQ multiplex PCR, and TCRdb kept only the in-frame ones, dropping some. The table lists 100,000 to 130,000 clones, 45% to 70% of them singletons. Material: CD8+ T cells sorted from blood. These receptors all stem from a human donor in good health.

The chain couples TRBV13 to TRBJ2-7; D is unresolved. V shed 0 bases and J shed 6 bases, with 9 bases lying between them. This CDR3 is 13 amino acids long. The germline CDR1 and CDR2 sequences are PRHDT and FYEKMQ (reference sequence). CDR3 bases: TGTGCCAGCAGCTTAGGGGTACCCGGCGAGCAGTACTTC. Translated: CASSLGVPGEQYF.

The J gene is TRBJ2-7, the V gene TRBV27; perhaps TRBD1 as D (6 bases). CDR3 length: 13 amino acids. Germline V gene sequence: CDR1 MNHEY, CDR2 SMNVEV (reference sequence). Deletions cut 5 bases from V and 5 bases from J, with 13 bases between. The CDR3 sequence is CASSPQGPDEQYF. CDR3 in DNA: TGTGCCAGCAGTCCACAGGGTCCCGACGAGCAGTACTTC.

This clone has only a few counts. This chain joins TRBV29-1 and TRBJ1-2; a weak D match, TRBD1 (6 bases). CDR3 size: 15 residues. CDR1 and CDR2 (germline): SQVTM, ANQGSEA. V lost 6 bases and J lost 4, with 21 bases in between. CDR3 coding DNA: TGCAGCGTACCCAGTGTTTGGGGGGCTGGCTATGGCTACACCTTC. This sequence encodes CSVPSVWGAGYGYTF.

The chain employs TRBV6-5 and TRBJ2-5, with 9 bases aligning to TRBD1. Germline CDR1 reads MNHEY; CDR2 reads SVGAGI. This CDR3 is 15 amino acids long. V lost 5 bases and J lost 5; bases outside the gene matches: 9. CDR3 region: CASSPTGGIAETQYF. As DNA, the CDR3 is TGTGCCAGCAGTCCGACAGGGGGGATCGCCGAGACCCAGTACTTC.

This sequence joins TRBV9 and TRBJ1-2; D ambiguous. Germline V gene data show CDR1 as SGDLS and CDR2 as YYNGEE. Trimming took off 6 bases at V and 6 bases at J, with 12 bases between the two ends. The CDR3 consists of 12 residues. The CDR3 sequence is CASTDLINGYTF. In DNA form, the CDR3 reads TGTGCCAGCACGGACCTGATCAATGGCTACACCTTC.